This TCR beta chain was sequenced in a study of siplizumab effects on memory and regulatory T cells (dated by TCRdb to between 2018 and 2020). Context from the whole study: The study examined how the anti-CD2 antibody siplizumab affects alloreactive T-cell subsets in allogeneic mixed lymphocyte reactions built from human PBMCs.

Sorted unstimulated T cells and proliferating T cells recovered from mixed lymphocyte reactions were subjected to TCRbeta CDR3 sequencing. Fresh whole blood from approximately ten HLA-typed healthy donors was used to isolate PBMCs. Unstimulated CD4+ regulatory T cells were FACS-sorted to map the origin of alloreactive clones. Library construction relied on the immunoSEQ multiplex PCR assay. Each sample had around 100,000 TCR templates assayed by the deep sequencing platform. Genomic DNA extracted from sorted T cells was used for TCRbeta CDR3 sequencing. The published analysis was carried out like this. The R programming language was used for clonal analysis of TCRbeta CDR3 data. Comparing unstimulated samples against CFSE-low samples taken after the reaction was how alloreactive CD4+ and CD8+ clones were defined. Regulatory or non-regulatory origin was assigned to alloreactive CD4+ clones by matching of sequences to sorted unstimulated Treg and non-Treg repertoires. Here the immuneACCESS table is served through TCRdb, limited to in-frame sequences with V and J called. Missing clones are a known gap in these copies; in checked studies unresolved V genes cover under half, and the rest lacks a known reason. V, J and clone size are those of that table, while D and trimming were read from the DNA. For this sample the table gives approximately 100,000 clones, of which roughly 94% were detected only once. Jointly, the top ten make up around 0.6% of the sample.

Turning to this clone: What this receptor recognizes is not known. It has no much larger one-base neighbor in the sample; base qualities were not kept.

Reading from cysteine to phenylalanine, the CDR3 counts 22 amino acids. Kept here is only the CDR3 DNA, which spans 66 bases and is read in frame from base 1. For CDR1 and CDR2, the germline V gene lists SGHTA and FQGTGA. V is clipped by 0 bases and J by 3 bases, and the sequence between their germline boundaries is 29 bases long. General study outcomes and caveats: No functional confirmation was obtained for the suppressive function of proliferating Tregs from siplizumab cultures. Unstimulated naive T cells appeared to be more diverse than memory T cells, and naive cells seemed to make a substantial contribution to the alloresponse. Siplizumab significantly lowered the cumulative frequency of alloreactive sequences that could be traced to unstimulated CD4+ memory T cells. For roughly 75-95% of proliferating CD4+ or CD8+ clones, no naive or memory phenotype could be assigned. Of the alloreactive CD4+ clones that could be mapped, the Treg-derived share averaged about 63% with siplizumab compared with about 25% in control reactions. Because sequences at frequencies below about 10^-5 were poorly captured, only a minor fraction of alloreactive clones could be mapped back to unstimulated subsets.

This TCR came from a human donor in good health. This chain joins TRBV7-3 to TRBJ2-2; the D gene lacks a confident call. Sequenced: Tregs sorted from blood. The DNA sequence reads TGTGCCAGCAGCTTAACATTCAAGGTAGGTCCCCCAATATGCGGAGACACCGGGGAGCTGTTTTTT. This yields the protein CASSLTFKVGPPICGDTGELFF.